The clone carrying this T cell receptor beta chain was seen ten or more times. This specimen belongs to a study of identical twins. CDR1 is ENHRY and CDR2 is SYGVKD in the germline V gene. The CDR3 is 14 residues long. V was pared by 3 bases and J by 0 bases, with 9 bases between. TCRdb independently ran MiXCR on the 5' RACE reads; one entry per CDR3 protein. In the table there are some 1,700,000 distinct CDR3 sequences, around 29% of which are singletons. The receptor's source is a newborn girl in good health. This chain links TRBV10-3 with TRBJ2-7; D unresolved. Source material: cord blood. Here the CDR3 DNA reads TGTGCCATCAGTGAAGAGATCTCCTCCTACGAGCAGTACTTC. It translates to CAISEEISSYEQYF.